The sequence of this T cell receptor (beta chain) was determined in a study of blood T cell repertoires in COVID-19. Study information: There were acute and convalescent COVID-19 samples, and they came from the United States, Italy and Spain. Sources were T cells, B-cell-depleted T cells, or PBMCs; the material itself was cDNA or gDNA.

Recruited during active infection, patients (from Seattle) were subsequently followed longitudinally. Some clones are missing from TCRdb's copy, which holds only in-frame ones; the method was immunoSEQ multiplex PCR. This table holds 150,000 or so clones, approximately 92% found once. The germline CDR1 and CDR2 sequences are SGHTA and FQGNSA. V gave up 5 bases and J gave up 5 bases, with 4 bases separating them. The CDR3 is 10 amino acids. The V and J genes are TRBV7-2 and TRBJ2-7, with D unclear. The sample taken for sequencing was peripheral blood. This TCR was sampled from a man aged 18 to 30 with COVID-19, enrolled during active disease. CDR3 sequence (DNA): TGTGCCAGCAGCCCCGACGAGCAGTACTTC. Protein product: CASSPDEQYF. Using reference TRBV7-2 and TRBJ2-7 for the parts outside the CDR3, the full variable domain is GAGVSQSPSNKVTEKGKDVELRCDPISGHTALYWYRQSLGQGLEFLIYFQGNSAPDKSGLPSDRFSAERTGGSVSTLTIQRTQQEDSAVYLCASSPDEQYFGPGTRLTVT.